Listed here are 18 T cell receptor beta chains from one sample, sequenced in a study of blood T cell repertoires in COVID-19. Libraries were prepared by immunoSEQ multiplex PCR; TCRdb keeps only in-frame clonotypes and omits some of them. In the table there are roughly 100,000 clones, around 86% of which are singletons. Source material: peripheral blood. These receptors originate from a man aged 45 to 65 with acute or convalescent COVID-19.

The chain joins TRBV5-4 to TRBJ2-1, with 12 bases fitting TRBD2. The length of the CDR3 is 16 residues. The V and J ends lost 4 bases and 6 bases, in that order; junction bases with no gene match: 8. Germline values: CDR1 SGHNT, CDR2 YYREEE (reference sequence). The CDR3 coding sequence is TGTGCCAGCAGCCCAGCTAGCGGGAGGGCCGGCAATGAGCAGTTCTTC. Its translation is CASSPASGRAGNEQFF.

This CDR3 reads CSVAGRTRGPGGAFF. CDR3 coding DNA: TGCAGCGTTGCGGGAAGGACCAGGGGGCCTGGCGGGGCTTTCTTT. The chain carries TRBV29-1 and TRBJ1-1; 8 bases fit TRBD1. The germline gives CDR1 SQVTM, CDR2 ANQGSEA. After removal of 4 bases from V and 11 bases from J, the junction contained 18 bases not matched to a gene. The CDR3 runs to 15 residues. Combining the CDR3 with reference TRBV29-1 and TRBJ1-1 gives the whole variable domain SAVISQKPSRDICQRGTSLTIQCQVDSQVTMMFWYRQQPGQSLTLIATANQGSEATYESGFVIDKFPISRPNLTFSTLTVSNMSPEDSSIYLCSVAGRTRGPGGAFFGQGTRLTVV.

This chain uses TRBV2 with TRBJ2-1; TRBD2 is a possible D gene (5 bases). The CDR3 spans 13 residues. The germline gives CDR1 SNHLY, CDR2 FYNNEI. V lost 7 bases and J 6 bases, leaving 13 bases between the germline ends. The CDR3 sequence is CASKEEAGNEQFF. The DNA for the CDR3 is TGTGCCAGCAAGGAGGAGGCGGGCAATGAGCAGTTCTTC.

This rearrangement joins TRBV7-9 to TRBJ2-4; TRBD1 matches at 10 bases. V lost 5 bases to trimming and J lost 1 base; unmatched junction nucleotides: 5. This CDR3 has 16 amino acids. The germline CDR1 and CDR2 sequences are SEHNR and FQNEAQ (reference sequence). The CDR3 region is CASSPRQGAAKNIQYF. CDR3 nucleotide sequence: TGTGCCAGCAGCCCTCGACAGGGGGCGGCCAAAAACATTCAGTACTTC.

In regard to this clone: A read error may produce the germline difference seen at one junction end. The chain joins TRBV29-1 to TRBJ2-5; 7 bases match TRBD2. Germline values: CDR1 SQVTM, CDR2 ANQGSEA. The CDR3 spans 12 residues. CDR3 residues: CSVEAGLETQYF. The DNA for the CDR3 is TGCAGCGTCGAAGCGGGATTGGAGACCCAGTACTTC.

The chain joins TRBV7-3 to TRBJ2-7, with 7 bases that match TRBD2. Looked up from germline, CDR1 is SGHTA and CDR2 is FQGTGA. The CDR3 covers 14 residues. V lost 5 bases to trimming and J lost 3 bases; unmatched junction nucleotides: 7. The CDR3 reads CASSPWGGYYEQYF. For the CDR3, the DNA is TGTGCCAGCAGCCCCTGGGGGGGTTACTACGAGCAGTACTTC.

The J gene is TRBJ2-1, the V gene TRBV2; 9 positions agree with TRBD1. From germline, CDR1 is SNHLY and CDR2 FYNNEI. Trimming at V came to 5 bases and at J to 3 bases, leaving 8 bases not matched to a gene. The CDR3 is 16 residues long. CDR3 protein: CASSLQGTGNYNEQFF. The CDR3, as DNA: TGTGCCAGCAGTCTCCAAGGGACAGGGAACTACAATGAGCAGTTCTTC.

This clone has just one count. The chain is built from TRBV7-9 and TRBJ1-3; D not resolved. Germline CDR1 and CDR2: SEHNR and FQNEAQ (reference sequence). Trimming removed 11 bases at V and 0 bases at J, with 14 bases between. The CDR3 is 14 residues long. The CDR3, as DNA: TGTGCCGCTAGTCCTGGGTTCTCTGGAAACACCATATATTTT. It yields the protein CAASPGFSGNTIYF. The whole variable domain, filled in from reference TRBV7-9 and TRBJ1-3, reads DTGVSQNPRHKITKRGQNVTFRCDPISEHNRLYWYRQTLGQGPEFLTYFQNEAQLEKSRLLSDRFSAERPKGSFSTLEIQRTEQGDSAMYLCAASPGFSGNTIYFGEGSWLTVV.

The chain carries TRBV7-8 and TRBJ2-3; the D gene is possibly TRBD1 (5 bases). CDR3 size: 14 residues. The germline V gene encodes CDR1 SGHVS and CDR2 FQNEAQ. Trimming removed 5 bases at V and 2 bases at J, with 11 bases between. CDR3 protein: CASSQTANTDTQYF. The CDR3 nucleotides read TGTGCCAGCAGCCAGACAGCGAACACAGATACGCAGTATTTT.

The chain is built from TRBV6-7 and TRBJ1-1; 7 positions agree with TRBD1. TRBV6-7 is an ORF, with its function uncertain. This CDR3 region has 16 residues. V shed 0 bases, J shed 0 bases, and the junction held 4 bases outside the gene matches. DNA of the CDR3: TGTGCCAGCAGTTACTCGGGCAGGGGGTTGAACACTGAAGCTTTCTTT. Its protein is CASSYSGRGLNTEAFF.

This clone was picked up a small number of times. The CDR3 sequence is CASTNSGSAEAFF. The CDR3 nucleotides are TGTGCCAGCACTAATTCAGGGTCCGCTGAAGCTTTCTTT. V gene TRBV6-5 combines with J gene TRBJ1-1, with a possible D match to TRBD1 (5 bases). The CDR3 covers 13 residues. V shed 7 bases and J shed 6 bases, with 15 bases lying between them. The germline gives CDR1 MNHEY, CDR2 SVGAGI.

This clone was seen a single time. The CDR3 DNA reads as TGTGCCAGCAGCATGGGCCGACAGGGGGCCTACGAGCAGTACTTC. As protein: CASSMGRQGAYEQYF. The V call is TRBV3-1 (or the pseudogene TRBV3-2), the J call TRBJ2-7; TRBD1 aligns across 9 bases. Germline-derived CDR1 and CDR2 are LGHDT and YNNKEL (reference sequence). The junction had 7 bases not matched to a gene; V was cut back by 5 bases and J by 2 bases. CDR3 length equals 15 residues.

The chain is built from TRBV7-3 and TRBJ2-3, with D perhaps TRBD1 (5 bases). Germline lookup yields CDR1 SGHTA and CDR2 FQGTGA. The CDR3 runs 14 residues. V shed 4 bases and J shed 3 bases, with 11 bases lying between them. CDR3 nucleotide sequence: TGTGCCAGCAGCTCTCTAGACAGAACAGATACGCAGTATTTT. This sequence encodes CASSSLDRTDTQYF. The full variable domain, with the rest looked up from reference TRBV7-3 and TRBJ2-3, is GAGVSQTPSNKVTEKGKYVELRCDPISGHTALYWYRQSLGQGPEFLIYFQGTGAADDSGLPNDRFFAVRPEGSVSTLKIQRTERGDSAVYLCASSSLDRTDTQYFGPGTRLTVL.

The chain uses TRBV3-1 (or the pseudogene TRBV3-2) and TRBJ1-1; D may be TRBD1 (5 bases). The V gene lost 10 bases and the J gene lost 5 bases, with 17 bases spanning the gap. Germline V gives CDR1 LGHDT, CDR2 YNNKEL (reference sequence). The CDR3 loop spans 13 amino acids. DNA of the CDR3: TGTGCCACAGGGCGGGGGTCGGATACTGAAGCTTTCTTT. Its translation is CATGRGSDTEAFF.

The genes are TRBV7-9 and TRBJ2-5; a weak D match, TRBD1 (6 bases). The germline gives CDR1 SEHNR, CDR2 FQNEAQ (reference sequence). Trimming pared 3 bases from V and 4 bases from J, leaving 12 bases between. The CDR3 spans 14 residues. The CDR3, as DNA: TGTGCCAGCAGCTTCGGAGTAGGGGGAGAGACCCAGTACTTC. Its protein is CASSFGVGGETQYF.

The V call is TRBV9, the J call TRBJ2-3; perhaps TRBD1 as D (6 bases). CDR3 size: 14 residues. Germline V gene data show CDR1 as SGDLS and CDR2 as YYNGEE. Trimming stripped 6 bases from V and 2 bases from J, with 13 bases between. CDR3 region: CASTQGGYTDTQYF. DNA for the CDR3: TGTGCCAGCACCCAAGGGGGTTACACAGATACGCAGTATTTT.

This chain connects TRBV5-6 to TRBJ1-1; TRBD1 agrees at 7 bases. V lost 4 bases and J lost 0; bases outside the gene matches: 15. The CDR3 runs 18 residues. The germline gives CDR1 SGHDT, CDR2 YYEEEE. The CDR3: CASSRAAGGPSMNTEAFF. The CDR3 DNA sequence: TGTGCCAGCAGCCGGGCGGCAGGGGGTCCCTCCATGAACACTGAAGCTTTCTTT. Supplemented by reference TRBV5-6 and TRBJ1-1, the full variable domain reads DAGVTQSPTHLIKTRGQQVTLRCSPKSGHDTVSWYQQALGQGPQFIFQYYEEEERQRGNFPDRFSGHQFPNYSSELNVNALLLGDSALYLCASSRAAGGPSMNTEAFFGQGTRLTVV.

The chain couples TRBV5-6 to TRBJ1-2, with 9 bases matching TRBD1. Germline trimming cut 7 bases from V and 2 bases from J; bases unmatched to any gene: 0. Germline V gene sequence: CDR1 SGHDT, CDR2 YYEEEE. CDR3 size: 12 residues. CDR3 nucleotide sequence: TGTGCCAGCGGGACAGGGAACTATGGCTACACCTTC. It translates to CASGTGNYGYTF.